This T cell receptor beta chain came from a study of cytomegalovirus exposure and HLA in healthy donors. A word on this clone: Antigen unknown.

Study findings and constraints: Confirmation in vitro established that a few CMV-associated chains were specific for CMV antigens. Reported performance of the classifier showed diagnosis of cytomegalovirus status with high specificity and sensitivity.

CDR1 is MNHEY and CDR2 is SVGAGI in the germline V gene. The CDR3 consists of 13 residues. After removal of 4 bases from V and 6 bases from J, the junction contained 6 bases not matched to a gene. Donors were nominally healthy when sampled, though unrecorded immune exposures were likely. The PCR had 60 Vbeta and 13 Jbeta primers. Libraries were prepared by immunoSEQ multiplex PCR; TCRdb keeps only in-frame clonotypes and omits some of them. This table has some 130,000 clones, 78% appearing once. Sequenced material: PBMCs. This sequence was found in a woman younger than 45 in good health and CMV-seropositive. The genes are TRBV6-5 and TRBJ2-7; 7 bases are a match to TRBD2. The CDR3 coding sequence is TGTGCCAGCAGTTCTGCGGGGGTAAGCGAGCAGTACTTC. This encodes CASSSAGVSEQYF.